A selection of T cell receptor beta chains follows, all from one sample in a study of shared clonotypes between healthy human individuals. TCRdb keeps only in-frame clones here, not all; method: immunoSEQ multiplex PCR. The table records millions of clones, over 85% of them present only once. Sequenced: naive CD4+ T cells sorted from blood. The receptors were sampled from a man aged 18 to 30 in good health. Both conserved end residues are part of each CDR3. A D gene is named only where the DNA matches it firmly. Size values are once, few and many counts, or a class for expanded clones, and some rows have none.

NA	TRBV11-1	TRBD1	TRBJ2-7	TGTGCCAGCAGCCCGGGGACAGGTATGCACGACGAGCAGTACTTC	CASSPGTGMHDEQYF
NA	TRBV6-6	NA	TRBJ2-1	TGTGCCAGCAGTTACCGGGTAGCGGAGGAAAACAATGAGCAGTTCTTC	CASSYRVAEENNEQFF
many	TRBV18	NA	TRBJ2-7	TGTGCCAGCTCAATAGGGGAGTCCTACGAGCAGTACTTC	CASSIGESYEQYF
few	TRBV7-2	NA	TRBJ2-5	TGTGCCAGCCGTACAGGGAAAGAGACCCAGTACTTC	CASRTGKETQYF
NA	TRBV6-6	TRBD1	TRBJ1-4	TGTGCCAGCAGTTCCGTTAACAGGGGATGGGGTGAAAAACTGTTTTTT	CASSSVNRGWGEKLFF
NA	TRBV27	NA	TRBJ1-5	TGTGCCAGCAGGATTGTGATGAGTAGCAATCAGCCCCAGCATTTT	CASRIVMSSNQPQHF
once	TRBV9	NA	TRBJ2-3	TGTGCCAGCAGCGCACAGGAGGATACGCAGTATTTT	CASSAQEDTQYF
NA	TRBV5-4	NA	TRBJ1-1	TGTGCCAGCAGCGCGACAGATAACACTGAAGCTTTCTTT	CASSATDNTEAFF
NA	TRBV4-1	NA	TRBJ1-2	TGCGCCAGCAGCCCATTACGCGAGTATGGCTACACCTTC	CASSPLREYGYTF
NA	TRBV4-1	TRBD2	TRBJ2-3	TGCGCCAGCAGCCCCCTCTCACTAGCGGGTACAGATACGCAGTATTTT	CASSPLSLAGTDTQYF
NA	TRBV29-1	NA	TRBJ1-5	TGCAGCGTTTCGACAGGTACGGCTAGCAATCAGCCCCAGCATTTT	CSVSTGTASNQPQHF
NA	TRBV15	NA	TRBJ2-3	TGTGCCACCAGCAGAGTTCCTTCAGGGACAGATACGCAGTATTTT	CATSRVPSGTDTQYF
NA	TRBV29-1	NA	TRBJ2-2	TGCAGCGTCGCAAGGGGAGGAGTCAACACCGGGGAGCTGTTTTTT	CSVARGGVNTGELFF
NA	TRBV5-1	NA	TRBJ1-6	TGCGCCAGCAGAAGCCAAAACGGCAATTCACCCCTCCACTTT	CASRSQNGNSPLHF
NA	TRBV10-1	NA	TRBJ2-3	TGCGCCAGCAGTGAGCAGAGTGGGTTAACAGATACGCAGTATTTT	CASSEQSGLTDTQYF
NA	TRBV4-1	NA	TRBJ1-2	TGCGCCAGCAGCCCACTGGGCGTTAACTATGGCTACACCTTC	CASSPLGVNYGYTF
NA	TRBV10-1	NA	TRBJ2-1	TGCGCCAGCAGCTCAGGCTCCTACAATGAGCAGTTCTTC	CASSSGSYNEQFF
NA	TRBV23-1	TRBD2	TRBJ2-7	TGCGCCAGCAGTCAACGGTGGGGGGGAGTAATAGTTCGGTGCGAGCAGTACTTC	CASSQRWGGVIVRCEQYF
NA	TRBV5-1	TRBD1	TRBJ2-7	TGCGCCAGCAGCACCGGGACAGCCTACGAGCAGTACTTC	CASSTGTAYEQYF
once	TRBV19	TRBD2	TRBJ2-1	TGTGCCAGTAGTATGGGTAGCGGGGGAAGGAGCTCCTACAATGAGCAGTTCTTC	CASSMGSGGRSSYNEQFF
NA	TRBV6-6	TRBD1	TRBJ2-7	TGTGCCAGCAGTTACCCGGGACAGGGTGTGGGTAACGAGCAGTACTTC	CASSYPGQGVGNEQYF
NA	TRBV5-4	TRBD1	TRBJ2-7	TGTGCCAGCAGCCGCGGACAGGGGGCCTACGAGCAGTACTTC	CASSRGQGAYEQYF
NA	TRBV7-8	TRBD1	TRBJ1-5	TGTGCCAGCAGCTTCGACAGGGATCAGCCCCAGCATTTT	CASSFDRDQPQHF
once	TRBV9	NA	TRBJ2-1	TGTGCCAGCAGCGGAGAGGTTACGTTTGGTAATGAGCAGTTCTTC	CASSGEVTFGNEQFF
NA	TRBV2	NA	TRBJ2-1	TGTGCCAGCAGTGAAGCGAGCAGTGGGGAACATGAGCAGTTCTTC	CASSEASSGEHEQFF
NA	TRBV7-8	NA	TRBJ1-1	TGTGCCAGCAGCTTAGTGAGTGCTGAAGCTTTCTTT	CASSLVSAEAFF
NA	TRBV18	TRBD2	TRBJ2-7	TGTGCCAGCTCATCGACTAGCCCAAACTACGAGCAGTACTTC	CASSSTSPNYEQYF
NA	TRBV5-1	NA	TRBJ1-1	TGCGCCAGCAGCTTGCGGCAGGGGTCTGAAGCTTTCTTT	CASSLRQGSEAFF
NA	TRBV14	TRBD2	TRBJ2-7	TGTGCCAGCAGCCAGGGGACTAGCGGAACGAGGCAGTACTTC	CASSQGTSGTRQYF
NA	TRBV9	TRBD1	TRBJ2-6	TGTGCCAGCAGCGTAGGACAGGGAGACTCTGGGGCCAACGTCCTGACTTTC	CASSVGQGDSGANVLTF
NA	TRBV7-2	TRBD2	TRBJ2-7	TGTGCCAGCAGCACTCAGACTAGCGGGCCGACCTACGAGCAGTACTTC	CASSTQTSGPTYEQYF
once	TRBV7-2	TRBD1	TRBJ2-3	TGTGCCAGCAGCTACCCGGGACAGGGGGGAGAAGATACGCAGTATTTT	CASSYPGQGGEDTQYF
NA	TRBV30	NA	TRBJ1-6	TGTGCCTGGAGTCCCGGGGTTGGGGGCTCCTATAATTCACCCCTCCACTTT	CAWSPGVGGSYNSPLHF
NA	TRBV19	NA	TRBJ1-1	TGTGCCAGTAGTATGGAGACTACCGTCTCTGAAGCTTTCTTT	CASSMETTVSEAFF
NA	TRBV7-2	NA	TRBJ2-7	TGTGCCAGCAGCTTCTCAGGGAGCTACGAGCAGTACTTC	CASSFSGSYEQYF
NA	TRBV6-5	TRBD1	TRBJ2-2	TGTGCCAGTTGGACAGGGAACACCGGGGAGCTGTTTTTT	CASWTGNTGELFF
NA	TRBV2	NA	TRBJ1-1	TGTGCCAGCAGTTGGAGGGTGGGTAACACTGAAGCTTTCTTT	CASSWRVGNTEAFF
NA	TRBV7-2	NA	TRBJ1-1	TGTGCCAGCAGCTCATCGGGGCAGCTGAACACTGAAGCTTTCTTT	CASSSSGQLNTEAFF
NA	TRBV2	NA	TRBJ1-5	TGTGCCAGCAGTGAACCAGGGCTCAATCAGCCCCAGCATTTT	CASSEPGLNQPQHF
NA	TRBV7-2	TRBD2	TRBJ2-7	TGTGCCAGCAGCTCCGCTAGCGGGACCGAGCAGTACTTC	CASSSASGTEQYF
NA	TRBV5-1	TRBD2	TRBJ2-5	TGCGCCAGCAGCTTGGATGGGACTAGCGGGGGGCCGGGCCAGTACTTC	CASSLDGTSGGPGQYF
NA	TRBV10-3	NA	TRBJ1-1	TGTGCCATCAGTGTGGGTGGTCGAGACACTGAAGCTTTCTTT	CAISVGGRDTEAFF
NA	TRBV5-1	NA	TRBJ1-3	TGCGCCAGCAGCTTGTCTTTCTCTGGAAACACCATATATTTT	CASSLSFSGNTIYF
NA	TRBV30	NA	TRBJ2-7	TGTGCCTGGAGTAGGCCTCAAAGTCCTCACTACGAGCAGTACTTC	CAWSRPQSPHYEQYF
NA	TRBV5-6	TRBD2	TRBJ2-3	TGTGCCAGCAGCTTACCATCTAGCGGGGGGGCTGCAGATACGCAGTATTTT	CASSLPSSGGAADTQYF
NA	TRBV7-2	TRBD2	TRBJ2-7	TGTGCCAGCAGCCCAGCCGCGCTAGCGGGCTACGAGCAGTACTTC	CASSPAALAGYEQYF
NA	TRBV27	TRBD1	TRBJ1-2	TGTGCCAGCGGCTACAGGGGGAGAGATGGCTACACCTTC	CASGYRGRDGYTF
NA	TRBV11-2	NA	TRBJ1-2	TGTGCCAGCAGCTTATATGTTCCGGGCAGAACCTTC	CASSLYVPGRTF
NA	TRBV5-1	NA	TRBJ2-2	TGCGCCAGCAGCTTGGAAACTAGCTTACCCACCGGGGAGCTGTTTTTT	CASSLETSLPTGELFF
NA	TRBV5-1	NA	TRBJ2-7	TGCGCCAGCCAAGGGGGTTCCAGCTCCTACGAGCAGTACTTC	CASQGGSSSYEQYF
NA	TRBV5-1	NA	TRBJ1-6	TGCGCCAGCAAGGAGGGTGGCTATAATTCACCCCTCCACTTT	CASKEGGYNSPLHF